Presented here are 29 T cell receptor beta chains from one specimen sequenced in a study of T cell responses to AZD1222 COVID-19 vaccine. Using immunoSEQ multiplex PCR, the repertoire was profiled, and TCRdb retains in-frame clones only, with some absent. The sample includes about 55,000 clones, less than 85% seen only once; the top ten take more than 20%. Specimen: peripheral blood, collected on day 0 of AZD1222 vaccination. All receptors come from an adult in good health.

The rearrangement links TRBV15 to TRBJ1-1; D unclear. Germline-derived CDR1 and CDR2 are LNHNV and YYDKDF (reference sequence). This CDR3 has 16 residues. Between the trimmed V and J ends, which lost 0 bases and 5 bases, there was a span of 16 bases. The CDR3 nucleotides are TGTGCCACCAGCAGAGATAGGGTGGGCGGTCTGACTGAAGCTTTCTTT. It is translated as CATSRDRVGGLTEAFF.

The V and J genes are TRBV6-5 and TRBJ1-3; 7 bases agree with TRBD1. Trimming cost V 1 base and J 4 bases; bases outside gene matches: 1. From germline, CDR1 is MNHEY and CDR2 SVGAGI. The CDR3 runs to 14 residues. The DNA of the CDR3 is TGTGCCAGCAGTTACTTACAGGGGGGAAACACCATATATTTT. The encoded protein is CASSYLQGGNTIYF.

The rearrangement uses TRBV4-2 and TRBJ1-4; tentatively, D is TRBD1 (5 bases). This CDR3 contains 15 residues. Germline CDR1 reads LGHNA; CDR2 reads YNFKEQ. V lost 2 bases to trimming and J lost 7 bases, with 14 bases between them. The CDR3 sequence is CASSQYIGDPEKLFF. The CDR3 nucleotides read TGTGCCAGCAGCCAATATATTGGGGACCCTGAAAAACTGTTTTTT.

CDR3: CASSLYYEQYF. CDR3 sequence (DNA): TGTGCCAGCAGCCTTTACTACGAGCAGTACTTC. This chain connects TRBV7-2 to TRBJ2-7; no reliable D call. CDR3 length equals 11 residues. The germline gives CDR1 SGHTA, CDR2 FQGNSA. Trimming took 5 bases from V and 3 from J, leaving 5 bases between them.

This chain links TRBV19 with TRBJ1-1; TRBD1 matches at 9 bases. After removal of 6 bases from V and 1 base from J, the junction contained 3 bases not matched to a gene. CDR1 LNHDA and CDR2 SQIVND come from the germline V gene (reference sequence). This CDR3 region has 14 residues. The chain's CDR3 is CASRGTGWNTEAFF. CDR3 in DNA: TGTGCCAGTAGGGGGACAGGGTGGAACACTGAAGCTTTCTTT.

This chain links TRBV5-1 with TRBJ1-5; D is perhaps TRBD1 (5 bases). This CDR3 is 13 amino acids long. Germline values: CDR1 SGHRS, CDR2 YFSETQ. Trimming stripped 2 bases from V and 7 bases from J, with 10 bases between. The DNA of the CDR3 is TGCGCCAGCAGCTTTTCGGGGCGCCAGCCCCAGCATTTT. Protein sequence: CASSFSGRQPQHF.

J is TRBJ2-2 and V is TRBV5-4; D is ambiguous. The CDR3 has 13 residues. Looked up from germline, CDR1 is SGHNT and CDR2 is YYREEE (reference sequence). Trimming removed 1 base from V and 4 bases from J, with 5 bases in between. CDR3 protein: CASSLTSTGELFF. CDR3 sequence (DNA): TGTGCCAGCAGCTTGACGAGCACCGGGGAGCTGTTTTTT.

The V call is TRBV5-1, the J call TRBJ2-7, with D possibly matching TRBD1 (6 bases). CDR1 and CDR2 from the germline V gene are SGHRS and YFSETQ. Trimming cost V 2 bases and J 2 bases, with 14 bases left between them. The CDR3 is 15 residues long. CDR3 amino acids: CASSFILDSPYEQYF. CDR3 bases: TGCGCCAGCAGCTTTATACTGGACAGCCCCTACGAGCAGTACTTC.

In this sample, this clone turned up once. The chain couples TRBV5-6 to TRBJ1-2; D uncertain. The CDR3 sequence is 11 residues long. Trimming removed 0 bases at V and 7 bases at J, with 4 bases between. CDR1 is SGHDT and CDR2 is YYEEEE in the germline V gene. CDR3 bases: TGTGCCAGCAGCTTGGAACGTGGCTACACCTTC. Residues: CASSLERGYTF.

Only one count was recorded for this clone. The chain uses TRBV21-1 and TRBJ1-5. TRBV21-1 corresponds to a pseudogene. The CDR3 is made up of 18 amino acids. This CDR3 is CASSTAGTEILLYQPQHF. The CDR3 DNA reads as TGTGCCAGCAGCACCGCCGGGACGGAAATTCTTCTTTATCAGCCCCAGCATTTT.

The gene calls are TRBV30 and TRBJ2-5; no clear D. The germline CDR1 and CDR2 sequences are GTSNPN and SVGIG (reference sequence). V was pared by 0 bases and J by 2 bases, with 7 bases between. This CDR3 has 13 residues. CDR3 residues: CAWSVSRQETQYF. CDR3 sequence (DNA): TGTGCCTGGAGTGTAAGCAGGCAAGAGACCCAGTACTTC.

The chain employs TRBV7-2 and TRBJ1-5; TRBD1 aligns across 9 bases. V was clipped by 3 bases and J by 2 bases; unmatched bases: 5. This CDR3 is 16 amino acids long. Germline values: CDR1 SGHTA, CDR2 FQGNSA. The CDR3 DNA reads as TGTGCCAGCAGCTTCTCGGGACAGGGAGGCAATCAGCCCCAGCATTTT. Translated: CASSFSGQGGNQPQHF.

J is TRBJ1-5 and V is TRBV5-4; perhaps TRBD1 as D (6 bases). The CDR3 consists of 14 residues. Between the trimmed V and J ends, which lost 0 bases and 5 bases, there was a span of 9 bases. CDR1 and CDR2 from the germline V gene are SGHNT and YYREEE (reference sequence). This chain's CDR3 is CASSLGGADQPQHF. The CDR3 DNA follows: TGTGCCAGCAGCTTGGGGGGGGCCGATCAGCCCCAGCATTTT.

This clone has only a few counts. This sequence joins TRBV11-2 and TRBJ2-7, with D tentatively TRBD1 or TRBD2 (5 bases each). Germline V gives CDR1 SGHAT, CDR2 FQNNGV. V was shortened by 0 bases and J by 12 bases, with 15 bases between the two germline ends. This CDR3 is built from 13 residues. CDR3 sequence: CASSLEGTRPRYF. The DNA of the CDR3 is TGTGCCAGCAGCTTAGAAGGGACCCGGCCAAGGTACTTC.

V is TRBV7-9 and J is TRBJ2-1; D is perhaps TRBD2 (6 bases). The ends were cut back, 5 bases at V and 7 bases at J, with 18 bases in the middle. There are 15 residues in the CDR3. Germline-derived CDR1 and CDR2 are SEHNR and FQNEAQ (reference sequence). CDR3 protein: CASSPWGVPANEQFF. DNA for the CDR3: TGTGCCAGCAGCCCTTGGGGGGTTCCAGCTAATGAGCAGTTCTTC. The full variable domain, completed using reference TRBV7-9 and TRBJ2-1, is DTGVSQNPRHKITKRGQNVTFRCDPISEHNRLYWYRQTLGQGPEFLTYFQNEAQLEKSRLLSDRFSAERPKGSFSTLEIQRTEQGDSAMYLCASSPWGVPANEQFFGPGTRLTVL.

The chain carries TRBV2 and TRBJ1-4; 8 bases line up with TRBD1. The CDR3 length is 15 residues. Germline V gene lookup returns CDR1 SNHLY and CDR2 FYNNEI. After removal of 4 bases from V and 7 bases from J, the junction contained 8 bases not matched to a gene. In DNA form, the CDR3 reads TGTGCCAGCAGTGCTAGGACAGGGCGCGGTGAAAAACTGTTTTTT. Amino acids: CASSARTGRGEKLFF.

J is TRBJ2-5 and V is TRBV7-2, with TRBD2 matching 12 bases. From germline, CDR1 is SGHTA and CDR2 FQGNSA. With 5 bases clipped from V and 5 bases from J, the junction kept 9 bases outside the gene matches. The CDR3 loop spans 16 amino acids. The CDR3: CASSHSSGRARETQYF. Written as DNA, the CDR3 is TGTGCCAGCAGCCATTCTAGCGGGAGGGCCAGGGAGACCCAGTACTTC.

This sequence joins TRBV7-2 and TRBJ1-1; TRBD1 matches at 7 bases. The CDR3 has 13 residues. V gave up 4 bases and J gave up 4 bases; unmatched junction bases: 3. The germline CDR1 and CDR2 sequences are SGHTA and FQGNSA. CDR3 nucleotides: TGTGCCAGCAGCTCCAACAGGGGCACTGAAGCTTTCTTT. Translating gives CASSSNRGTEAFF.

The V call is TRBV4-1, the J call TRBJ2-3, with 9 bases identical to TRBD1. The CDR3 contains 15 residues. The germline V gene encodes CDR1 MGHRA and CDR2 YSYEKL. Unmatched junction bases numbered 5, after V lost 3 bases and J lost 4 bases. Here the CDR3 reads CASSQGWTGADTQYF. The CDR3 nucleotides read TGCGCCAGCAGCCAGGGATGGACAGGGGCAGATACGCAGTATTTT.

CDR3 amino acids: CASTETSGRAFEQFF. Here the CDR3 DNA reads TGTGCCAGCACCGAGACTAGCGGGAGGGCCTTTGAGCAGTTCTTC. The chain joins TRBV27 to TRBJ2-1; TRBD2 agrees at 14 bases. The germline V gene has CDR1 MNHEY and CDR2 SMNVEV (reference sequence). Unmatched junction bases numbered 8, after V lost 7 bases and J lost 9 bases. The CDR3 is made up of 15 amino acids.

This clone was counted only a few times. The chain is built from TRBV4-1 and TRBJ1-4, with a tentative D call TRBD1 (6 bases). This CDR3 is built from 16 residues. Germline lookup yields CDR1 MGHRA and CDR2 YSYEKL. V shed 0 bases and J shed 8 bases, with 16 bases lying between them. The CDR3 sequence: CASSQDGRGASEKLFF. The DNA of the CDR3 is TGCGCCAGCAGCCAAGATGGGAGGGGGGCTAGCGAAAAACTGTTTTTT.

The sample holds a few counts of this clone. This rearrangement joins TRBV6-1 to TRBJ1-5; perhaps TRBD1 as D (5 bases). Trimming removed 3 bases from V and 0 bases from J, with 12 bases in between. CDR1 is MNHNS, CDR2 SASEGT, per germline. The length of the CDR3 is 16 residues. CDR3 in amino acids: CASSDLAGYSNQPQHF. The CDR3 coding sequence is TGTGCCAGCAGTGATTTAGCAGGGTATAGCAATCAGCCCCAGCATTTT.

The V and J genes are TRBV28 and TRBJ1-5; D is ambiguous. V shed 3 bases and J shed 4 bases, with 7 bases lying between them. The CDR3 contains 13 residues. The V gene's germline CDR1 is MDHEN and CDR2 SYDVKM. This chain's CDR3 is CASSFIGNQPQHF. DNA of the CDR3: TGTGCCAGCAGTTTCATCGGGAATCAGCCCCAGCATTTT.

The rearrangement uses TRBV16 and TRBJ1-3, with D possibly being TRBD1 (6 bases). Germline CDR1 KGHSY, CDR2 FQNENV. This CDR3 spans 16 amino acids. Trimming removed 3 bases at V and 0 bases at J, with 12 bases between. CDR3 in amino acids: CASSHELQGSGNTIYF. The CDR3, as DNA: TGTGCCAGCAGCCATGAACTACAGGGCTCTGGAAACACCATATATTTT.

The chain is built from TRBV7-9 and TRBJ2-1; 9 bases are a match to TRBD2. CDR3 length equals 17 residues. Germline CDR1 reads SEHNR; CDR2 reads FQNEAQ (reference sequence). V trimming: 5 bases; J trimming: 5 bases; junction bases outside the gene matches: 13. DNA for the CDR3: TGTGCCAGCAGCCCACCGTTCCGCCAGCGGGAGGACAATGAGCAGTTCTTC. As protein: CASSPPFRQREDNEQFF.

The chain employs TRBV4-2 and TRBJ1-2; 7 nucleotides line up with TRBD1. CDR1 and CDR2 from the germline V gene are LGHNA and YNFKEQ. The CDR3 length is 16 residues. J was trimmed by 2 bases and V by 2 bases; bases with no gene match: 8. The CDR3 loop reads CASSQSGQANNYGYTF. CDR3 nucleotides: TGTGCCAGCAGCCAAAGCGGACAGGCGAACAACTATGGCTACACCTTC.

V usage is TRBV13 and J usage is TRBJ1-2; D perhaps matches TRBD1 (5 bases). The CDR3 loop spans 14 amino acids. V dropped 0 bases and J dropped 4 bases, with 9 bases sitting between them. CDR1 PRHDT and CDR2 FYEKMQ come from the germline V gene (reference sequence). The CDR3 loop reads CASSLGGQGYGYTF. The CDR3 nucleotides are TGTGCCAGCAGCTTAGGAGGGCAGGGCTATGGCTACACCTTC.

This sequence joins TRBV7-2 and TRBJ2-2; the match to TRBD2 covers 7 bases. The germline gives CDR1 SGHTA, CDR2 FQGNSA. V shed 0 bases and J 7 bases; nucleotides not matched to a gene: 5. This CDR3 is 15 amino acids long. CDR3 DNA sequence: TGTGCCAGCAGCTTAGCCCGGACTAGGGGCGGGGAGCTGTTTTTT. Translated: CASSLARTRGGELFF.

The chain is built from TRBV20-1 and TRBJ1-1; D gene ambiguous. Germline V CDR1 and CDR2: DFQATT, SNEGSKA (reference sequence). CDR3 length equals 14 residues. Trimming shortened V by 3 bases and J by 0 bases, and 11 bases separated the two germline ends. The CDR3 coding sequence is TGCAGTGCTAGTACGTCAGGCTTGAACACTGAAGCTTTCTTT. Protein sequence: CSASTSGLNTEAFF.